The 5 T cell receptor beta chains presented below share a single source sample, sequenced in a study of identical twins. TCRdb recomputed calls from the 5' RACE reads with MiXCR, one row per CDR3 protein. The data hold 400,000 to 550,000 distinct CDR3 sequences, with 20% to 25% observed a single time. These data were also filed under a second study, of T cells expressing NK-cell markers.

What was sequenced was CD4+ T cells sorted from blood. The receptors here all came from a young woman in good health.

This clonotype was seen a handful of times. The chain uses TRBV7-2 and TRBJ2-7; 9 nucleotides align to TRBD1. The germline V gene encodes CDR1 SGHTA and CDR2 FQGNSA. Trimming took 0 bases from V and 5 from J; bases not matched to a gene: 8. This CDR3 contains 16 residues. The CDR3 DNA reads TGTGCCAGCAGCTTAGCATCGGGACAGGGAGTCCACGAGCAGTACTTC. Protein sequence: CASSLASGQGVHEQYF.

CDR3 nucleotides: TGCAGTGCTCGGAATACCGGACTCCTCCAGTACTTC. This encodes CSARNTGLLQYF. The chain employs TRBV20-1 and TRBJ2-7, with D possibly TRBD2 on 5 matching bases. The V gene's germline CDR1 is DFQATT and CDR2 SNEGSKA (reference sequence). The CDR3 is 12 residues long. V dropped 5 bases and J dropped 10 bases, with 18 bases sitting between them.

This clonotype showed up just a few times. V and J are TRBV7-9 and TRBJ2-1; D is tentatively TRBD1 or TRBD2 (5 bases each). Germline assignment: CDR1 SEHNR and CDR2 FQNEAQ (reference sequence). V lost 5 bases and J 1 base, leaving 18 bases between the germline ends. The CDR3 is 17 residues long. The CDR3 loop is CASSPRTGLPSYNEQFF. Written as DNA, the CDR3 is TGTGCCAGCAGCCCCCGCACGGGGCTTCCTTCCTACAATGAGCAGTTCTTC.

This clonotype was detected a few times. This chain links TRBV20-1 with TRBJ1-5, with TRBD1 as a possible D gene (6 bases). Germline CDR1 reads DFQATT; CDR2 reads SNEGSKA (reference sequence). The CDR3 covers 13 residues. V was cut by 2 bases and J by 6 bases, with 11 bases left in between. The CDR3 DNA reads TGCAGTGCTAGAAGGGGGATGGGTCAGCCCCAGCATTTT. Residues: CSARRGMGQPQHF.

The gene calls are TRBV11-1 and TRBJ2-3, with D perhaps matching TRBD2 (7 bases). The germline V gene has CDR1 SGHAT and CDR2 FQDESV (reference sequence). The CDR3 length is 19 residues. The V end was cut by 2 bases, the J end by 4 bases, with 25 bases between. CDR3 DNA: TGTGCCAGCAGCTTAAAGGGGGGAGTATGGCGGGGGACCTCAGATACGCAGTATTTT. It codes for CASSLKGGVWRGTSDTQYF.